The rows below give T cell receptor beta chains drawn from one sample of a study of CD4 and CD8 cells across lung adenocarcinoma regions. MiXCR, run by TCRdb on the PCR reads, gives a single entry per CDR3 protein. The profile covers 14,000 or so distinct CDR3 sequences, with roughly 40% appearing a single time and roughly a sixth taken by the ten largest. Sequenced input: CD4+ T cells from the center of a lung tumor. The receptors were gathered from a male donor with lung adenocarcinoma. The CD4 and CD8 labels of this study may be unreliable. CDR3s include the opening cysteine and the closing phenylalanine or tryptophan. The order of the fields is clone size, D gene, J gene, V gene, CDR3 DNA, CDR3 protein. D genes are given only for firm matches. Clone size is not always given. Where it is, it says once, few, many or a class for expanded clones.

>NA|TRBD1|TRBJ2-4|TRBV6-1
TGTGCCAGCAGGGTGACAGGGCAAGATATTCAGTACTTT
CASRVTGQDIQYF
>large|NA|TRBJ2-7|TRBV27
TGTGCCAGTAGCCGGGCGCGTTCGGGCTACGAGCAGTACTTC
CASSRARSGYEQYF
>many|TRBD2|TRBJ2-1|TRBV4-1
TGCGCCAGCAGCCTGGCGGGGGTTACCAACAATGAGCAGTTCTTC
CASSLAGVTNNEQFF
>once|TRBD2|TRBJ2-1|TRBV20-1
TGCAGTGCTCCTTCGACTAGCGGGAGTTGGATCGGGTACAATGAGCAGTTCTTC
CSAPSTSGSWIGYNEQFF
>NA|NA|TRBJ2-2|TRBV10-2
TGTGCCAGGGGCCCACAGGCTGCGGGGACCGGGACGCTGTTTTTT
CARGPQAAGTGTLFF
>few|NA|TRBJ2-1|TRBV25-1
TGTGCCAGCAGTGGGGCCCGGGGGAGCTCCTACAATGAGCAGTTCTTC
CASSGARGSSYNEQFF
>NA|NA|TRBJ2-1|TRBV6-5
TGTGCCAGCAGTCCCTCGTCAACCTACAATGAGCAGTTCTTC
CASSPSSTYNEQFF
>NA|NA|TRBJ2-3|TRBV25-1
TGTGCCAGTTCGGTGGGGTTCGTGGGGGGGCGCACAGATACGCAGTATTTT
CASSVGFVGGRTDTQYF
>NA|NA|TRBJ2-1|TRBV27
TGTGCCAGCAGGCTAGGGGGATCCTACAATGAGCAGTTCTTC
CASRLGGSYNEQFF
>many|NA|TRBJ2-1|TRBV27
TGTGCCAGCGGACTACAATACAATGAGCAGTTCTTC
CASGLQYNEQFF
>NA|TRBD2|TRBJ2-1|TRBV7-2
TGTGCCAGCAGCTTTAGCGGGGGATCCTACGAGCAGTTCTTC
CASSFSGGSYEQFF
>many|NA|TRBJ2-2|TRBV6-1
TGTGCCAGCAGCCTCCGAATATGGGTTAACACCGGGGAGCTGTTTTTT
CASSLRIWVNTGELFF
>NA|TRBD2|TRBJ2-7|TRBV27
TGTGGCGGGGGGACGGGGGGCCGAGACACAGATACGCAGTACTTC
CGGGTGGRDTDTQYF
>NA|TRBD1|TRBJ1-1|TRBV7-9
TGTGCCAGCAGCGCCGGGACAGGAGTTGAAGCTTTCTTT
CASSAGTGVEAFF
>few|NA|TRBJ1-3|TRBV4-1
TGCGCCAGCAGCCAAGATGGCCCGCTCTCTGGAAACACCATATATTTT
CASSQDGPLSGNTIYF
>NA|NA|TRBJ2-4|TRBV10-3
TGTGCCATCAGGGAGGGTCCGGGGCTGAGAGCCAAAAACACGCAGTACTTC
CAIREGPGLRAKNTQYF
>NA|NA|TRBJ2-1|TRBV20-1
TGCAGTGCTTCTCGGGACTTTAGCTCCTACAATGAGCAGTTCTTC
CSASRDFSSYNEQFF
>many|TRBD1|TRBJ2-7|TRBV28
TGTGCCAGCGGGACAGCCTACGAGCAGTACTTC
CASGTAYEQYF
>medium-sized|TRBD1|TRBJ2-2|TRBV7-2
TGTGCCAGCAGTTACCAGACAGGGAACAGCGGGGAGCTGTTTTTT
CASSYQTGNSGELFF
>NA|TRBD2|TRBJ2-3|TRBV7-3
TGTGCCAGCAGCTTCTATGGACGAGGACTAGAGAAAAATACGCAGTATTTT
CASSFYGRGLEKNTQYF
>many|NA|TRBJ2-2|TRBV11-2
TGTGCCAGCAGGGGCGGCTCGCCCGGGGAGCTGTTTTTT
CASRGGSPGELFF
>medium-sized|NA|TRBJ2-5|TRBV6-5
TGTGCCAGCAGTTACCAACAGGGTAGAGAGACCCAGTACTTC
CASSYQQGRETQYF
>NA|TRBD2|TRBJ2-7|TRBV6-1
TGTGCCAGCAGATCTGGACTAGGGAGCTCCTACGAGCAGTACTTC
CASRSGLGSSYEQYF